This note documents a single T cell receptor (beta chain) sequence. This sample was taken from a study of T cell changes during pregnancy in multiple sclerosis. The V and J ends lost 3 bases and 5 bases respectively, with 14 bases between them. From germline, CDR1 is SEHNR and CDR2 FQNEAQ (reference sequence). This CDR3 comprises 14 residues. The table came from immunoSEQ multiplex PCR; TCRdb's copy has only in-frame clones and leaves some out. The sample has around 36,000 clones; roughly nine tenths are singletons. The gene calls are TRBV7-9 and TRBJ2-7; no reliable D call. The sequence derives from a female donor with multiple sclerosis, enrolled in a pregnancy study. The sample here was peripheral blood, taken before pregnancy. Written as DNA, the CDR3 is TGTGCCAGCAGCTTTGCTAAGGAGTTCCACGAGCAGTACTTC. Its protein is CASSFAKEFHEQYF.